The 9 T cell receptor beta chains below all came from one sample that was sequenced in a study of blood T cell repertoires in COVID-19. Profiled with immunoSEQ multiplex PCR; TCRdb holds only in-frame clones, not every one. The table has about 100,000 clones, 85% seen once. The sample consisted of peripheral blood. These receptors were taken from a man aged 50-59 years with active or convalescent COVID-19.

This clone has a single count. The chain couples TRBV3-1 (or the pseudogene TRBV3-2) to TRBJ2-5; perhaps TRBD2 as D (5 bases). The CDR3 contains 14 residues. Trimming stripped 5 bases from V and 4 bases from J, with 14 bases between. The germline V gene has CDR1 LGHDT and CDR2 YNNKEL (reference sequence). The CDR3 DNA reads TGTGCCAGCAGCGGTGAGGGCGGAGGAGAGACCCAGTACTTC. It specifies CASSGEGGGETQYF.

The CDR3 loop reads CASSMTPQETQYF. As DNA, the CDR3 is TGTGCCAGCAGCATGACACCTCAAGAGACCCAGTACTTC. The chain joins TRBV5-5 to TRBJ2-5; D not certain. V shed 4 bases and J shed 2 bases, with 9 bases lying between them. Germline V gene sequence: CDR1 SGHKS, CDR2 YYEKEE (reference sequence). CDR3 length equals 13 residues.

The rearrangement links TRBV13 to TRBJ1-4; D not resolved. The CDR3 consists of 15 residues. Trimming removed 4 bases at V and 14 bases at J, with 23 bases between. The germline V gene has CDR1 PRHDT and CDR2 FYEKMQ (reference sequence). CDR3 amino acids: CASSSSGEGMKRLFF. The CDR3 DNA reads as TGTGCCAGCAGCTCCTCAGGAGAGGGAATGAAAAGGCTGTTTTTT.

The CDR3 bases are TGTGCCAGCAGCTTGGTGGCTAGCCAGCACGAGCAGTACTTC. Translated: CASSLVASQHEQYF. The chain employs TRBV5-4 and TRBJ2-7; D is perhaps TRBD2 (5 bases). The V end lost 0 bases, the J end lost 5 bases, and 12 bases lay between the germline ends. Germline V gene sequence: CDR1 SGHNT, CDR2 YYREEE (reference sequence). The CDR3 loop spans 14 amino acids.

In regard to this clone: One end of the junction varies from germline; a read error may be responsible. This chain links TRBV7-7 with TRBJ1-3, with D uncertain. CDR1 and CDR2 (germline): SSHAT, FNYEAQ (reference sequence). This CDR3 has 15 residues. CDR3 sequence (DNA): TGTGCTAGCAGCCCCGGGTTATTCTCTGGAAACACCATATATTTT. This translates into CASSPGLFSGNTIYF.

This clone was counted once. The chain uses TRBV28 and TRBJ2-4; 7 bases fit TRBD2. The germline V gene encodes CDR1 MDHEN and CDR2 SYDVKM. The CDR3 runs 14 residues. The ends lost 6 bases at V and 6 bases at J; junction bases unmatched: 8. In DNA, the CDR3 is TGTGCCAGCAGCTATGAGCGGGGAAGAAACATTCAGTACTTC. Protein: CASSYERGRNIQYF.

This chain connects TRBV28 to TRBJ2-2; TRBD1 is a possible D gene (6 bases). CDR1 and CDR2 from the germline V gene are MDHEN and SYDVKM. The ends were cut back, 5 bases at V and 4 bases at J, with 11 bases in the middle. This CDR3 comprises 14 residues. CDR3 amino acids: CASSLDRFTGELFF. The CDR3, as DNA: TGTGCCAGCAGTCTAGACAGGTTCACCGGGGAGCTGTTTTTT.

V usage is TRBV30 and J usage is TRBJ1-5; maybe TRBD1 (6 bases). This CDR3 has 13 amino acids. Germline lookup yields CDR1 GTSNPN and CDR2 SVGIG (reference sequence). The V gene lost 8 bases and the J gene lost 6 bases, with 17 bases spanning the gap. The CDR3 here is CAEGSGAGQPQHF. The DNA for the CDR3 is TGTGCCGAGGGTTCAGGGGCGGGTCAGCCCCAGCATTTT.

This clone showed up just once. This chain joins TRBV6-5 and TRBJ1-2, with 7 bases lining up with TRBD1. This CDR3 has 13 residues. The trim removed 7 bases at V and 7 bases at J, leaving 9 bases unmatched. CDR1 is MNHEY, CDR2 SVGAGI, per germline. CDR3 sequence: CASKGQSLGGYTF. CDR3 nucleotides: TGTGCCAGCAAGGGACAGTCTTTGGGTGGCTACACCTTC.